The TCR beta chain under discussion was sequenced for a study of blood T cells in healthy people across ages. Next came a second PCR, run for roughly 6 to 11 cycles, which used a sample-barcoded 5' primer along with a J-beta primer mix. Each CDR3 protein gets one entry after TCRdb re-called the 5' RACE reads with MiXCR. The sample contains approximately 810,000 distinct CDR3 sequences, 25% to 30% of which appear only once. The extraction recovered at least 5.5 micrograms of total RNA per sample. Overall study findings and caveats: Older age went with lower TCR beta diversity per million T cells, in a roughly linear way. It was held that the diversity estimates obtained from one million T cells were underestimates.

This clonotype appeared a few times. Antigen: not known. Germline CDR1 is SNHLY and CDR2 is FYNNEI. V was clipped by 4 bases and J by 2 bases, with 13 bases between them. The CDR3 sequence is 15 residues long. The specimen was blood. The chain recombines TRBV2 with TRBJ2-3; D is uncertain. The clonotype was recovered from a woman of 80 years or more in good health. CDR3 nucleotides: TGTGCCAGCAGTGTGAACAGCGCCAACACAGATACGCAGTATTTT. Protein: CASSVNSANTDTQYF.